What follows are 19 T cell receptor beta chains derived from one specimen sequenced in a study of blood T cell repertoires in COVID-19. The method was immunoSEQ multiplex PCR; TCRdb's version includes in-frame clones alone and lacks a portion of them. The sample lists more than 95,000 clones; about 85% were seen once. The material sequenced was peripheral blood. The receptors were gathered from a human donor in a cohort sampled during active COVID-19.

This clone has just one count. A junction boundary mismatches the germline segment, possibly from a read error. This chain links TRBV29-1 with TRBJ2-5, with D perhaps TRBD2 (5 bases). Germline-derived CDR1 and CDR2 are SQVTM and ANQGSEA. The CDR3 consists of 12 residues. CDR3 coding DNA: TGCAGCGCCAATCAAGGAGGCGTTGTCTGGGACTTC. Residues: CSANQGGVVWDF. The full variable domain, with the rest looked up from reference TRBV29-1 and TRBJ2-5, is SAVISQKPSRDICQRGTSLTIQCQVDSQVTMMFWYRQQPGQSLTLIATANQGSEATYESGFVIDKFPISRPNLTFSTLTVSNMSPEDSSIYLCSANQGGVVWDFGPGTRLLVL.

The J gene is TRBJ1-4, the V gene TRBV11-2; D uncertain. The CDR3 sequence is 17 residues long. Per the germline V gene, CDR1 is SGHAT and CDR2 is FQNNGV. V was pared by 5 bases and J by 7 bases, with 23 bases between. CDR3 loop: CASSPRGRGGLVEKLFF. CDR3 nucleotide sequence: TGTGCCAGCAGCCCGCGGGGTCGGGGTGGATTGGTTGAAAAACTGTTTTTT.

The J gene is TRBJ1-1, the V gene TRBV19; TRBD1 is a possible D gene (6 bases). Per the germline V gene, CDR1 is LNHDA and CDR2 is SQIVND (reference sequence). The CDR3 loop spans 14 amino acids. The V gene lost 0 bases and the J gene lost 7 bases, with 12 bases spanning the gap. The DNA for the CDR3 is TGTGCCAGTAGTATAGAAGTGGGGACAAATGAAGCTTTCTTT. It encodes CASSIEVGTNEAFF.

V is TRBV12-3 or TRBV12-4 and J is TRBJ1-1; perhaps TRBD1 as D (5 bases). CDR3 length: 13 residues. V lost 2 bases, J lost 3 bases, and 7 bases lay in between. The CDR3 sequence is CASSLRGDTEAFF. DNA for the CDR3: TGTGCCAGCAGTTTACGGGGGGACACTGAAGCTTTCTTT.

The J gene is TRBJ1-2, the V gene TRBV18, with 7 bases identical to TRBD1. V trimming: 3 bases; J trimming: 4 bases; junction bases outside the gene matches: 8. CDR1 is KGHSH, CDR2 LQKENI, per germline. The length of the CDR3 is 15 residues. Written as DNA, the CDR3 is TGTGCCAGCTCACCGGAACAGGGGCAGATCTATGGCTACACCTTC. Encoded protein: CASSPEQGQIYGYTF.

J is TRBJ1-2 and V is TRBV19; D perhaps matches TRBD1 (5 bases). With 6 bases removed from V and 8 bases from J, the gap between germline ends came to 22 bases. The germline V gene encodes CDR1 LNHDA and CDR2 SQIVND (reference sequence). The CDR3 loop spans 15 amino acids. The CDR3 loop is CASSTASGGCGGYTF. The CDR3, as DNA: TGTGCCAGTAGCACGGCCTCGGGGGGTTGCGGGGGCTACACCTTC.

Written as DNA, the CDR3 is TGTGCCAGCTCACTGGGGGCTAATTCACCCCTCCACTTT. It specifies CASSLGANSPLHF. The gene calls are TRBV18 and TRBJ1-6; tentative D call: TRBD1 (6 bases). Germline V gives CDR1 KGHSH, CDR2 LQKENI. The V and J ends lost 4 bases and 6 bases respectively, with 7 bases between them. CDR3 length: 13 residues.

The genes are TRBV19 and TRBJ2-7, with 12 bases aligning to TRBD2. The CDR3 extends over 16 amino acids. CDR1 is LNHDA and CDR2 is SQIVND in the germline V gene (reference sequence). The ends lost 2 bases at V and 2 bases at J; junction bases unmatched: 4. CDR3 coding DNA: TGTGCCAGTAGTATACGACTAGCGGGAGTCCCCTACGAGCAGTACTTC. It specifies CASSIRLAGVPYEQYF. Filled out from reference TRBV19 and TRBJ2-7, the complete variable domain reads DGGITQSPKYLFRKEGQNVTLSCEQNLNHDAMYWYRQDPGQGLRLIYYSQIVNDFQKGDIAEGYSVSREKKESFPLTVTSAQKNPTAFYLCASSIRLAGVPYEQYFGPGTRLTVT.

The V and J genes are TRBV11-3 and TRBJ1-1; 7 bases line up with TRBD1. The CDR3 loop spans 15 amino acids. V was clipped by 5 bases and J by 1 base; unmatched bases: 7. Germline lookup yields CDR1 SGHNT and CDR2 YENEEA. The CDR3 loop reads CASSLPQGRNTEAFF. CDR3 in DNA: TGTGCCAGCAGCCTACCACAGGGGCGGAACACTGAAGCTTTCTTT.

The chain carries TRBV19 and TRBJ1-5; D not certain. Per germline, CDR1 LNHDA and CDR2 SQIVND (reference sequence). CDR3 length: 14 residues. V lost 3 bases to trimming and J lost 7 bases, with 13 bases between them. This CDR3 reads CASSILDVSQPQHF. DNA of the CDR3: TGTGCCAGTAGTATCCTAGATGTAAGCCAGCCCCAGCATTTT.

The gene calls are TRBV5-8 and TRBJ2-7; 9 positions match TRBD2. The CDR3 consists of 16 residues. Germline V gives CDR1 SGHTS, CDR2 YDEGEE. V trimming: 0 bases; J trimming: 0 bases; junction bases outside the gene matches: 4. This chain's CDR3 is CASSLGLAGSSYEQYF. The CDR3 coding sequence is TGTGCCAGCAGCTTGGGGCTAGCGGGGAGCTCCTACGAGCAGTACTTC.

A single count supports this clone. V usage is TRBV5-8 and J usage is TRBJ1-1; D is perhaps TRBD1 (5 bases). Trimming pared 5 bases from V and 11 bases from J, leaving 16 bases between. The CDR3 extends over 12 amino acids. Germline-derived CDR1 and CDR2 are SGHTS and YDEGEE. CDR3: CASSPQGVGAFF. The CDR3 DNA follows: TGTGCCAGCAGTCCTCAGGGCGTGGGCGCTTTCTTT.

This chain uses TRBV4-1 with TRBJ2-7; perhaps TRBD1 as D (5 bases). This CDR3 is built from 13 residues. Germline CDR1 MGHRA, CDR2 YSYEKL. With 3 bases removed from V and 1 base from J, the gap between germline ends came to 7 bases. The CDR3 DNA reads as TGCGCCAGCAGCCAGACAGCTTCCTACGAGCAGTACTTC. Its protein product is CASSQTASYEQYF.

This clone was observed many times. The chain recombines TRBV28 with TRBJ2-3; TRBD2 agrees at 12 bases. The CDR3 sequence is 14 residues long. After removal of 10 bases from V and 0 bases from J, the junction contained 2 bases not matched to a gene. The germline CDR1 and CDR2 sequences are MDHEN and SYDVKM. The CDR3 is CANGLAGSTDTQYF. The CDR3, as DNA: TGTGCCAACGGACTAGCGGGGAGCACAGATACGCAGTATTTT.

V and J are TRBV7-3 and TRBJ1-1; D unresolved. The CDR3 is 13 amino acids. Trimming took 5 bases from V and 0 from J, leaving 7 bases between them. Germline values: CDR1 SGHTA, CDR2 FQGTGA. CDR3 DNA: TGTGCCAGCAGCGAGATATTGAACACTGAAGCTTTCTTT. It specifies CASSEILNTEAFF.

The rearrangement uses TRBV9 and TRBJ2-2, with 10 bases lining up with TRBD2. The CDR3 has 17 amino acids. The V gene's germline CDR1 is SGDLS and CDR2 YYNGEE. Trimming removed 0 bases from V and 4 bases from J; junction bases left unmatched: 6. The CDR3 loop is CASSVGLAGAVTGELFF. CDR3 coding DNA: TGTGCCAGCAGCGTAGGGCTAGCGGGAGCAGTCACCGGGGAGCTGTTTTTT.

This sequence joins TRBV27 and TRBJ2-4; TRBD2 aligns across 8 bases. CDR1 and CDR2 from the germline V gene are MNHEY and SMNVEV (reference sequence). The CDR3 loop spans 13 amino acids. Trimming removed 5 bases from V and 7 bases from J; junction bases left unmatched: 4. The CDR3 sequence: CASSVAGMNIQYF. In DNA, the CDR3 is TGTGCCAGCAGTGTAGCGGGAATGAACATTCAGTACTTC.

This sequence joins TRBV5-5 and TRBJ2-2; 7 bases are a match to TRBD1. The germline V gene encodes CDR1 SGHKS and CDR2 YYEKEE (reference sequence). This CDR3 spans 16 amino acids. Trimming at V came to 4 bases and at J to 2 bases, leaving 8 bases not matched to a gene. The CDR3 loop reads CASSHTGTVNTGELFF. The DNA of the CDR3 is TGTGCCAGCAGCCACACCGGGACAGTTAACACCGGGGAGCTGTTTTTT.

The chain recombines TRBV5-8 with TRBJ2-7, with 7 bases identical to TRBD1. V lost 3 bases, J lost 3 bases, and 3 bases stayed unmatched. This CDR3 spans 13 amino acids. The germline V gene encodes CDR1 SGHTS and CDR2 YDEGEE. CDR3 in DNA: TGTGCCAGCAGCTGGGGACAGATCTACGAGCAGTACTTC. Translation gives CASSWGQIYEQYF.